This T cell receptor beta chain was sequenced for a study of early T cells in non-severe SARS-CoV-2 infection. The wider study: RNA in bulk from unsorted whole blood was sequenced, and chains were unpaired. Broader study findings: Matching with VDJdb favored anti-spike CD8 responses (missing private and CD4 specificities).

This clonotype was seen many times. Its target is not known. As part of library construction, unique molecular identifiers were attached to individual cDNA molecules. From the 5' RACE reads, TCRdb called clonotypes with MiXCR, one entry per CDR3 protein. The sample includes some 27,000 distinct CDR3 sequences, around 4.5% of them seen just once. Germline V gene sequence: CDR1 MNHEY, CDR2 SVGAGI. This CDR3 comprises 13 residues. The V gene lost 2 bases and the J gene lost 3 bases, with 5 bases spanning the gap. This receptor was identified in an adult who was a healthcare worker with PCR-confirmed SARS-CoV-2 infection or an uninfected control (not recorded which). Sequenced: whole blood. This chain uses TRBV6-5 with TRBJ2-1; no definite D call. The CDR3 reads CASSYLGYNEQFF. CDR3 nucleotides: TGTGCCAGCAGTTACCTAGGCTACAATGAGCAGTTCTTC.